These T cell receptor beta chains were read from a single sample in a study of T cells in Graves' hyperthyroidism and ophthalmopathy. Each CDR3 protein gets one entry after TCRdb re-called the multiplex PCR reads with MiXCR. The sample lists more than 450,000 distinct CDR3 sequences, 13% to 15% seen once, with approximately 15% in the top ten. Sequenced input: blood. These receptors came from a woman in her thirties or forties with Graves' hyperthyroidism. The CDR3 runs from the conserved cysteine through the conserved F or W. A D gene is named only where the DNA matches it firmly. Some rows mark clone size as missing; the rest say once, few, many or name a class of expanded clone.

D	J	size	V	DNA	CDR3
NA	TRBJ2-5	few	TRBV5-1	TGCGCCAGCAGCGTGACAGGATCCCAAGAGACCCAGTACTTC	CASSVTGSQETQYF
TRBD2	TRBJ2-2	many	TRBV11-2	TGTGCCAGCAGCCTGGGGACTAGCGGGAGGGGCACCGGGGAGCTGTTTTTT	CASSLGTSGRGTGELFF
NA	TRBJ2-1	many	TRBV27	TGTGCCAGCAGTTTATCGAGGAGCAACTTTGGCAATGAGCAGTTCTTC	CASSLSRSNFGNEQFF
TRBD1	TRBJ1-2	NA	TRBV6-6	TGTGCCAGCAGTTACTCCTGGGACAGAGACTATGGCTACACCTTC	CASSYSWDRDYGYTF
TRBD2	TRBJ2-7	many	TRBV20-1	TGCAGTGCTCCCGGACTAGCGGGGAGCGGGGGGAGGCAGTACTTC	CSAPGLAGSGGRQYF
TRBD1	TRBJ1-2	few	TRBV27	TGTGCCAGCAGATTCGCGGGACAGGGTTATGGCTACACCTTC	CASRFAGQGYGYTF
TRBD1	TRBJ1-5	NA	TRBV3-1	TGTGCCAGCAAGCCTCCTCCCGACAGGGTAGATTTT	CASKPPPDRVDF
NA	TRBJ1-2	many	TRBV29-1	TGCAGCGTTGAAGGCCGGGCAGGGGCCTACTATGGCTACACCTTC	CSVEGRAGAYYGYTF
NA	TRBJ1-1	many	TRBV7-3	TGTGCCAGCAGCTTAAATAGTCGGGGCCGAACCACTGAAGCTTTCTTT	CASSLNSRGRTTEAFF
NA	TRBJ2-4	NA	TRBV12-3/TRBV12-4	TGTGCCAGCAGTTTTAACCAGTGGGCCAAAAACATTCAGTACTTC	CASSFNQWAKNIQYF
TRBD2	TRBJ2-5	few	TRBV24-1	TGTGCCACCGCGGGACTAGGAAAAGAGACCCAGTACTTC	CATAGLGKETQYF
TRBD2	TRBJ2-7	many	TRBV7-8	TGTGCCAGCAGCACTAGCGGGAGCTCCTACGAGCAGTACTTC	CASSTSGSSYEQYF